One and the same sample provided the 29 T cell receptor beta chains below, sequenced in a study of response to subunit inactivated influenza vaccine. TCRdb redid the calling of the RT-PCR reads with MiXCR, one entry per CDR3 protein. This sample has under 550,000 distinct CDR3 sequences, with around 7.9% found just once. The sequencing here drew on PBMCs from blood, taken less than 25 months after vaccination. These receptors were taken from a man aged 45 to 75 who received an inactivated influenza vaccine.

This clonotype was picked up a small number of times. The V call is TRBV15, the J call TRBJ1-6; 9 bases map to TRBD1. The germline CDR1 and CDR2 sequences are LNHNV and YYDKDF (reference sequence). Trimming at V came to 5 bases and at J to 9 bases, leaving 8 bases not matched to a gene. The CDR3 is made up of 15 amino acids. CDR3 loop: CATSVDRGRASPLHF. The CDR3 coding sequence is TGTGCCACCAGCGTGGACAGGGGCCGCGCTTCACCCCTCCACTTT.

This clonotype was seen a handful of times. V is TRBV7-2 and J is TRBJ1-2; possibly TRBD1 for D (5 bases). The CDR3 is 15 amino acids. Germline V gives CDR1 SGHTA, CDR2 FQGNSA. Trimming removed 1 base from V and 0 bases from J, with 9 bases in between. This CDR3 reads CASSLVGAPNYGYTF. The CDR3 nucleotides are TGTGCCAGCAGCTTAGTAGGGGCCCCTAACTATGGCTACACCTTC.

The DNA of the CDR3 is TGCAGTGCTAGACCAACAGGGGTCGGGGCCAACGTCCTGACTTTC. Its translation is CSARPTGVGANVLTF. This chain uses TRBV20-1 with TRBJ2-6, with 7 bases aligning to TRBD1. Per the germline V gene, CDR1 is DFQATT and CDR2 is SNEGSKA (reference sequence). Trimming took 2 bases from V and 4 from J; bases not matched to a gene: 5. The CDR3 runs 15 residues.

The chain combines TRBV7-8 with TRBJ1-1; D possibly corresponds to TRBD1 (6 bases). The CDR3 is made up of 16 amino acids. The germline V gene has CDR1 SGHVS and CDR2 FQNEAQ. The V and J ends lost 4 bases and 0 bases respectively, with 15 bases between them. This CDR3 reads CASSSEGGTMNTEAFF. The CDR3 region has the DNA TGTGCCAGCAGCTCAGAGGGTGGGACAATGAACACTGAAGCTTTCTTT.

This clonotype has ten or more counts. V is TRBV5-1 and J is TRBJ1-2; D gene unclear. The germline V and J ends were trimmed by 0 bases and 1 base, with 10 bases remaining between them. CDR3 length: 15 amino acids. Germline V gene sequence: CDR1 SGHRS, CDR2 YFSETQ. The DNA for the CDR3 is TGCGCCAGCAGCTTGGGGGCAACCCATAACTATGGCTACACCTTC. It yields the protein CASSLGATHNYGYTF.

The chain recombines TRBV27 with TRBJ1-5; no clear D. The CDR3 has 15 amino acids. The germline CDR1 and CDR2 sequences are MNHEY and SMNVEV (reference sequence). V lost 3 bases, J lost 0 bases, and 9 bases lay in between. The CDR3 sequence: CASSFTAYSNQPQHF. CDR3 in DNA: TGTGCCAGCAGTTTTACAGCATATAGCAATCAGCCCCAGCATTTT.

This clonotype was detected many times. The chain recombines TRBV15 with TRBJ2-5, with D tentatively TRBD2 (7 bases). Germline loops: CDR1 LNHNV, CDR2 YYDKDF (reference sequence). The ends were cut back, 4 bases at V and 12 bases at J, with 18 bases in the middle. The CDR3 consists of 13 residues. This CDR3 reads CATSTTAGGLEYF. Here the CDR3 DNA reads TGTGCCACCAGCACCACCGCCGGGGGGCTTGAGTACTTC.

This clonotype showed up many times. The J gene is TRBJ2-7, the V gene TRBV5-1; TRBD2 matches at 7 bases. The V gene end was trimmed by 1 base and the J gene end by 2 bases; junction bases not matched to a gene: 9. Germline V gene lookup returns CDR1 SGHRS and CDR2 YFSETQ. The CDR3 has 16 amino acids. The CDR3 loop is CASSLHGEGLPYEQYF. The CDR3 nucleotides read TGCGCCAGCAGCTTGCATGGGGAGGGCCTCCCCTACGAGCAGTACTTC.

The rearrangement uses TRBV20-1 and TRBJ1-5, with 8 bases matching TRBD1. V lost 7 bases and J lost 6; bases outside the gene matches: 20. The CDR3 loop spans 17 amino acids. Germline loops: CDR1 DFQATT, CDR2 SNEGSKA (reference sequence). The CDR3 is CSGLQRGQGLRSQPQHF. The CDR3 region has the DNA TGCAGTGGACTTCAACGTGGACAGGGACTTAGGAGTCAGCCCCAGCATTTT.

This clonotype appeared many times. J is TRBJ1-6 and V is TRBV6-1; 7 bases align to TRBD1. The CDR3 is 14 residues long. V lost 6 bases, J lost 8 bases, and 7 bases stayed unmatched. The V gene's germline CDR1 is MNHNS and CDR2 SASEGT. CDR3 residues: CASSTDRVDSPLHF. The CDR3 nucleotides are TGTGCCAGCAGCACCGACAGGGTTGATTCACCCCTCCACTTT.

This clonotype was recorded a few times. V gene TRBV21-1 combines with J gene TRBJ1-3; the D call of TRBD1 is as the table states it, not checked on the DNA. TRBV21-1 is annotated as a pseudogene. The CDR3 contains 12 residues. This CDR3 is CASRTETFAIYF. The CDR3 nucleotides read TGTGCCAGCAGAACCGAGACATTTGCCATATATTTT.

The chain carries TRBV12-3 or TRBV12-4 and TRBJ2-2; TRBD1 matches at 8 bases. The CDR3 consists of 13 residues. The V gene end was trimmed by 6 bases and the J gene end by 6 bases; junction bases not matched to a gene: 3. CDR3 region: CASRRTGSGELFF. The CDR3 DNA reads TGTGCCAGCAGACGGACAGGGTCCGGGGAGCTGTTTTTT.

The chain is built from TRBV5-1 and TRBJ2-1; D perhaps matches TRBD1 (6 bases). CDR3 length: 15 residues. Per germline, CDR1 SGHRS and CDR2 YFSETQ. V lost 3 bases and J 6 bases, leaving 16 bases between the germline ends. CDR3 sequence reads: CASSSGHLPVNEQFF. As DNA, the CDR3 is TGCGCCAGCAGCTCGGGACACCTCCCCGTCAATGAGCAGTTCTTC.

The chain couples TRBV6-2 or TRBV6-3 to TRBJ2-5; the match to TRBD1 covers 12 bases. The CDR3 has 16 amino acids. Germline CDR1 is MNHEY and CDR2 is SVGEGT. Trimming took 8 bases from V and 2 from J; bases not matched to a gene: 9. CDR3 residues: CASRRDRGPPQETQYF. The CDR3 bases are TGTGCCAGCCGACGGGACAGGGGGCCCCCACAAGAGACCCAGTACTTC.

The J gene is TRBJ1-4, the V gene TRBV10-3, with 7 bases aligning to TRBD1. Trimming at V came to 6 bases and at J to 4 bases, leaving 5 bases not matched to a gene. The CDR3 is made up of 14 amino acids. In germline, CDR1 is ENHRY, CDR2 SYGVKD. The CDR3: CAIRRDRHNEKLFF. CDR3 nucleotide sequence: TGTGCCATCAGAAGGGACAGACATAATGAAAAACTGTTTTTT.

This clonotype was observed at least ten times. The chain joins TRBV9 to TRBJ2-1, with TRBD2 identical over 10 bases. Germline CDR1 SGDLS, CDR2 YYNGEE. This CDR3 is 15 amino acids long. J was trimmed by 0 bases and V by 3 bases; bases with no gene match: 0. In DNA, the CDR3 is TGTGCCAGCAGCGCTAGCGGGAGCTCCTACAATGAGCAGTTCTTC. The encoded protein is CASSASGSSYNEQFF.

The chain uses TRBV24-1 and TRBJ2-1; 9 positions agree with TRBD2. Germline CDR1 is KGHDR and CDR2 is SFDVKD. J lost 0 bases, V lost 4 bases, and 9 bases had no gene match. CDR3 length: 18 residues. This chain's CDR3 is CATSDRVSGGSSYNEQFF. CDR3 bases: TGTGCCACCAGTGACCGAGTTAGCGGGGGAAGCTCCTACAATGAGCAGTTCTTC.

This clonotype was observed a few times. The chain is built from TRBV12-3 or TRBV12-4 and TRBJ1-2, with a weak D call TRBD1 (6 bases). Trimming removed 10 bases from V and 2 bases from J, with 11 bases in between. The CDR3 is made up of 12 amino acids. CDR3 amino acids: CAISGVNYGYTF. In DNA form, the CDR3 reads TGTGCCATTTCAGGGGTCAACTATGGCTACACCTTC.

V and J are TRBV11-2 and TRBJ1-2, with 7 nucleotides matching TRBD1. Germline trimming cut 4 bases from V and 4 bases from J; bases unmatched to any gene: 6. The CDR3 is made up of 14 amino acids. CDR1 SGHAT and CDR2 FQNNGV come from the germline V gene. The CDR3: CASSSSEGAYGYTF. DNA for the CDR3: TGTGCCAGCAGCTCCTCCGAGGGGGCCTATGGCTACACCTTC.

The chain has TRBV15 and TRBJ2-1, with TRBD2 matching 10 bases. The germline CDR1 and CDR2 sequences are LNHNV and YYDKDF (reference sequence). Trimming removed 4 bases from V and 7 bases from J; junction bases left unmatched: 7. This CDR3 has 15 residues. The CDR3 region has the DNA TGTGCCACCAGCATGGAGCGGGGGGGCCATAATGAGCAGTTCTTC. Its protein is CATSMERGGHNEQFF.

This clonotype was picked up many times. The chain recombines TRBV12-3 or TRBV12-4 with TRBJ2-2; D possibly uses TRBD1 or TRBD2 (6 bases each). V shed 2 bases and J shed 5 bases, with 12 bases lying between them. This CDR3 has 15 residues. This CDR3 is CASSLNGGPTGELFF. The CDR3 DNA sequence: TGTGCCAGCAGTTTAAACGGGGGCCCAACCGGGGAGCTGTTTTTT.

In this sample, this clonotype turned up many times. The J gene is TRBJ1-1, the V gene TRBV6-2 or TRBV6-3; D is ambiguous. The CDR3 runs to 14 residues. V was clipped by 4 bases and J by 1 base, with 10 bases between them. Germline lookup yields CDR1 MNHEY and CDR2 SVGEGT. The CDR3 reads CASSFEGRNTEAFF. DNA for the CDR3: TGTGCCAGCAGTTTTGAAGGGCGGAACACTGAAGCTTTCTTT.

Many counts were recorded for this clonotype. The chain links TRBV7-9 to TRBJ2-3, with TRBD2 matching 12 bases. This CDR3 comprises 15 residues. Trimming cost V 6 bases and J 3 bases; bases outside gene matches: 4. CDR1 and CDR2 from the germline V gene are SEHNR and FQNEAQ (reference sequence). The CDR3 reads CASSLTSGRTDTQYF. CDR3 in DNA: TGTGCCAGCAGTCTAACTAGCGGGAGGACAGATACGCAGTATTTT. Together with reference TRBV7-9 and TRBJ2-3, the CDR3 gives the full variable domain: DTGVSQNPRHKITKRGQNVTFRCDPISEHNRLYWYRQTLGQGPEFLTYFQNEAQLEKSRLLSDRFSAERPKGSFSTLEIQRTEQGDSAMYLCASSLTSGRTDTQYFGPGTRLTVL.

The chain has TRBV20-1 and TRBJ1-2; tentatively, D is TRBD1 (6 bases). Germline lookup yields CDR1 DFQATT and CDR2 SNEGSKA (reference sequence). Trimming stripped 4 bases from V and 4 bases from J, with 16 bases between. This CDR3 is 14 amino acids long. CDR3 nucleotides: TGCAGTGCTATCGGGGGGCTCCTCGCCTATGGCTACACCTTC. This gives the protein CSAIGGLLAYGYTF.

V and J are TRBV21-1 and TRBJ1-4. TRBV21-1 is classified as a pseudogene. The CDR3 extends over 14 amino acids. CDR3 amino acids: CASSKGVVNEKLFF. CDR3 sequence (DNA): TGTGCCAGCAGCAAAGGCGTCGTTAATGAAAAACTGTTTTTT.

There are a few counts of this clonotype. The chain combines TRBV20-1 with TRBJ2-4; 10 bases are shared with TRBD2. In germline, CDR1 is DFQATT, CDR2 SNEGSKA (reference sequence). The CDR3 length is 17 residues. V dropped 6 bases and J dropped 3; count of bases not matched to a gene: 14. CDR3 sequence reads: CSAIQPTSGNYKNIQYF. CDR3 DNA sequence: TGCAGTGCGATCCAACCTACTAGCGGGAACTACAAAAACATTCAGTACTTC.

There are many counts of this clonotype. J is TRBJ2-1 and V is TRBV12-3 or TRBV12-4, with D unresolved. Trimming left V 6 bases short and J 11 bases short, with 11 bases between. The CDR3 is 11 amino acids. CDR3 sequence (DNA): TGTGCCAGCAGCCCCCAGGAAAAGCAGTTCTTC. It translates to CASSPQEKQFF.

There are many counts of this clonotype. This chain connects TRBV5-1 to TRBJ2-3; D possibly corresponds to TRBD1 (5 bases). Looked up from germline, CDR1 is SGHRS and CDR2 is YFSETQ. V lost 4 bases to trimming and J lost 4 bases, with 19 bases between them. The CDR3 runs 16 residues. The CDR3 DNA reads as TGCGCCAGCAGCCATCTCATCCGTAGGGGCCCAGATACGCAGTATTTT. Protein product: CASSHLIRRGPDTQYF.

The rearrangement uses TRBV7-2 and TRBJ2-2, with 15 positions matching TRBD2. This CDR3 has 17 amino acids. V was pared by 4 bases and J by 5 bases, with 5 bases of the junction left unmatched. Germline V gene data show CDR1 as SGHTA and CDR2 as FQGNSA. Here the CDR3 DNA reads TGTGCCAGCAGCTGGGGACTAGCGGGGGGACGGACCGGGGAGCTGTTTTTT. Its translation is CASSWGLAGGRTGELFF.